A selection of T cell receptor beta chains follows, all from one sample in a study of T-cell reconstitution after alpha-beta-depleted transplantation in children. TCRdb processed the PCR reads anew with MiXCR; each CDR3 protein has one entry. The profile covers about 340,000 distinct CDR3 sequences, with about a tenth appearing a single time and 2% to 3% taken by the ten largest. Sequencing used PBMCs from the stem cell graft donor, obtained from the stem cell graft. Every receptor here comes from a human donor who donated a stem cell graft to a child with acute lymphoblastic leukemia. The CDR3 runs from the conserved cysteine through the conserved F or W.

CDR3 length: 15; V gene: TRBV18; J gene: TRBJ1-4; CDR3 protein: CASSPRTGFNEKLFF
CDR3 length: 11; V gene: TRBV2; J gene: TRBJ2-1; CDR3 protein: CASSIDNEQFF
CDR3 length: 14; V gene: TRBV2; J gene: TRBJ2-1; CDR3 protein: CAVITGVGRNEQFF
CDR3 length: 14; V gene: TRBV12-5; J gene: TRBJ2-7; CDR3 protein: CASGSYRGSYEQYF
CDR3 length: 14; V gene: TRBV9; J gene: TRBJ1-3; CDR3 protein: CASSVSGGADTIYF
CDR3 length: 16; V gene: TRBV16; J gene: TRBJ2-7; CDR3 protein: CASSQSQGYTPYEHYF
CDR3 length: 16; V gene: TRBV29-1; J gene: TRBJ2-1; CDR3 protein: CSVEGLEGRSYNEQFF
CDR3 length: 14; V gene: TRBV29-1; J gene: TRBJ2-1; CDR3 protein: CSVAGTISYNEQFF
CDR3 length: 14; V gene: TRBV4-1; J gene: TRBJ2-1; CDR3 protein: CASSQELVRNEQFF
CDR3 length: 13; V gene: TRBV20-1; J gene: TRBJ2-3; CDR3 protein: CSVPASGTDTQYF
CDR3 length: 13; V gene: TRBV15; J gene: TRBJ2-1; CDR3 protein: CATEISGNNEQFF
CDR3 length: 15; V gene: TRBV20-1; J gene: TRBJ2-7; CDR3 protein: CSADVPVAGGIEQYF
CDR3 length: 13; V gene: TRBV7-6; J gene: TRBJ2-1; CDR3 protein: CASGDRVSGEQFF
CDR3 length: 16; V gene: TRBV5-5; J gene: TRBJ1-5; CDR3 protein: CASSFWLAGGNQPQHF
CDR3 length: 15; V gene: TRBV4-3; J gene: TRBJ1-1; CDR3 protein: CASSQGGRQNTEAFF
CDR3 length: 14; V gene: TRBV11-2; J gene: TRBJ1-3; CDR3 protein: CASSKTGERNTIYF
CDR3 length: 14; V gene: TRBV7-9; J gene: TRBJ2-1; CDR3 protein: CAGGRGYLNNEQFF
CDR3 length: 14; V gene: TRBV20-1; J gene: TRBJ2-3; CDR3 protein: CSARDRGSTDTQYF
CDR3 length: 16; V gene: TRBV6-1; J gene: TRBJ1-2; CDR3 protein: CATHSLTGRIYYGYTF
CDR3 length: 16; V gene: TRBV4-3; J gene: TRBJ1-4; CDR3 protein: CASSQDPRGDNEKLFF
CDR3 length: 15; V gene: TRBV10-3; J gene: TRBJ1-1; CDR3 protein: CAISESRGVSTEAFF
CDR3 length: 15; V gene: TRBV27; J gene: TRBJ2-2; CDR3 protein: CASSLPTSGTGELFF
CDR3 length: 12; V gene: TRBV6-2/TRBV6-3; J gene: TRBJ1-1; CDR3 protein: CASLQAASRAFF
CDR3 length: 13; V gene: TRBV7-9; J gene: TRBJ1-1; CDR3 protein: CASSRPDRASYFF
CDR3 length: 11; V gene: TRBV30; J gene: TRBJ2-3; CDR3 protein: CAWTVSDTQYF
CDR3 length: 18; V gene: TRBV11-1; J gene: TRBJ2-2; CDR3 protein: CASSTWVAGVANTGELFF
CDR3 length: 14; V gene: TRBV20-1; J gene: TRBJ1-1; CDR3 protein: CSASYGSWVTEAFF
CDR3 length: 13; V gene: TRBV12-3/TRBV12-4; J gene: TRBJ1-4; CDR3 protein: CASGHRLNEKLFF
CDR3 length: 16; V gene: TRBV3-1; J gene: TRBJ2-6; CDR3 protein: CASSHLPPPGANVLTF
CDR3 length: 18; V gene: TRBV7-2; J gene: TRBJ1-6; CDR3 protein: CASSLAQLTRSYNSPLHF
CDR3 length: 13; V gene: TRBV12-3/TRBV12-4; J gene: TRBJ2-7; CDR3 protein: CASSQRTGYEQYF
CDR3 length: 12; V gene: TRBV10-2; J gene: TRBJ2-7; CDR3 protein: CASSTGFYEQYF
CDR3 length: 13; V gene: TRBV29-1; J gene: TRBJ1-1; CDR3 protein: CSDFTGAGTEAFF
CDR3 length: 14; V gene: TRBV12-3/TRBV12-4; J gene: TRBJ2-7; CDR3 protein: CASSLLEGTYEQYF
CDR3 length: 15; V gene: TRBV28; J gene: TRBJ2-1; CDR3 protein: CASSFPLAGYNEQFF
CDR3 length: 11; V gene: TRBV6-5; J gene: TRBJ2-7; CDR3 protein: CASLEGSEQYF
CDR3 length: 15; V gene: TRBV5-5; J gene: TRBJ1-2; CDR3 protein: CASSLDWDQVNGYTF
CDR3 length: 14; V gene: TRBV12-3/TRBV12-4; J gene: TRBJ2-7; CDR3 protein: CASRPGTGIYEQYF
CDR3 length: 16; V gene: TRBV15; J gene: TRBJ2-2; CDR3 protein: CATSEPGLGYTGELFF
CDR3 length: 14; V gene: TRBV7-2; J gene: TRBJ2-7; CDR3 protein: CASSPQGGSYEQYF
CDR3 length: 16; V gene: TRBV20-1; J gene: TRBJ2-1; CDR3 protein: CSVSNRRGLINNEQFF
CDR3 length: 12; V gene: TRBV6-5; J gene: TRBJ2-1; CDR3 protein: CASSYGTHEQFF
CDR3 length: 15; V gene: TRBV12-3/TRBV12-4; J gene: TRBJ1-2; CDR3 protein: CASSLSLDLNYGYTF
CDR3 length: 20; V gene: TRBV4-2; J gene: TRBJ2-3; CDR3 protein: CASSQDRGARLAGITDTQYF
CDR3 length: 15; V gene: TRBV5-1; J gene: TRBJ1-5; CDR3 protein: CASSYGTGPNQPQHF
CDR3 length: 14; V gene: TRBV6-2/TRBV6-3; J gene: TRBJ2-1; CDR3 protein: CASVLAGSVNEQFF
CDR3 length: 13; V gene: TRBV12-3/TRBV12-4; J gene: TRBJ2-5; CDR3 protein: CASSFGGGETQYF
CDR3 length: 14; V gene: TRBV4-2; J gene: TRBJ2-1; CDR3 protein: CASSQARLAVEQFF
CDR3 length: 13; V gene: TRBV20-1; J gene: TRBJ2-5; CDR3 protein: CSAVGRYQETQYF
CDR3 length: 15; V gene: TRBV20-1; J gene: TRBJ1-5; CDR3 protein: CSAGQQGGGNQPQHF
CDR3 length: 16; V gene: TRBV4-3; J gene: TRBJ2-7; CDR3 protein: CASSQDWGQGLNEQYF
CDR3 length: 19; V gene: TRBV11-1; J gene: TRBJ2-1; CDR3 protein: CASGPQWSGEGRYYNEQFF
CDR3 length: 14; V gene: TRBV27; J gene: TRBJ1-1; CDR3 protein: CASSTGSMNTEAFF
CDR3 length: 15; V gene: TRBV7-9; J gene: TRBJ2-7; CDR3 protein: CASSFSTSGRNEQYF
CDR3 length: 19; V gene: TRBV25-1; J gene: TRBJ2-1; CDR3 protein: CASSPIPGLAGRFYNEQFF
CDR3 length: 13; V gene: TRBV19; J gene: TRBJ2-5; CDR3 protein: CATTGAAQETQYF
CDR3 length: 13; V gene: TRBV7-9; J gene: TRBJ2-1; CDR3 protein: CASSLIDYNEQFF